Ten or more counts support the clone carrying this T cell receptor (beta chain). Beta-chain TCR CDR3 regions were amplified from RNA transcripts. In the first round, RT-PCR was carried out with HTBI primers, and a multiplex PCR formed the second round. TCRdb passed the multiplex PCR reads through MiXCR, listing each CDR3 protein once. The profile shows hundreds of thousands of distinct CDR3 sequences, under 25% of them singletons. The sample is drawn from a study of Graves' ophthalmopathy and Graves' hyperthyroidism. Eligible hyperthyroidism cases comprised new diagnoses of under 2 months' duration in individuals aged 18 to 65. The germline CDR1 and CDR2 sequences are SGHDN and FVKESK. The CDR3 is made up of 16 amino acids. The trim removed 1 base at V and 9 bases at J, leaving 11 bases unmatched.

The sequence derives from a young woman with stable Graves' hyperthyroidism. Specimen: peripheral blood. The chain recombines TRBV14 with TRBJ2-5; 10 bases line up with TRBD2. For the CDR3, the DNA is TGTGCCAGCAGCCAAGCCCTAGCGGGAGCGGATACGGCCCAGTACTTC. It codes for CASSQALAGADTAQYF. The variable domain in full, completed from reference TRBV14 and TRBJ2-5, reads EAGVTQFPSHSVIEKGQTVTLRCDPISGHDNLYWYRRVMGKEIKFLLHFVKESKQDESGMPNNRFLAERTGGTYSTLKVQPAELEDSGVYFCASSQALAGADTAQYFGPGTRLLVL.